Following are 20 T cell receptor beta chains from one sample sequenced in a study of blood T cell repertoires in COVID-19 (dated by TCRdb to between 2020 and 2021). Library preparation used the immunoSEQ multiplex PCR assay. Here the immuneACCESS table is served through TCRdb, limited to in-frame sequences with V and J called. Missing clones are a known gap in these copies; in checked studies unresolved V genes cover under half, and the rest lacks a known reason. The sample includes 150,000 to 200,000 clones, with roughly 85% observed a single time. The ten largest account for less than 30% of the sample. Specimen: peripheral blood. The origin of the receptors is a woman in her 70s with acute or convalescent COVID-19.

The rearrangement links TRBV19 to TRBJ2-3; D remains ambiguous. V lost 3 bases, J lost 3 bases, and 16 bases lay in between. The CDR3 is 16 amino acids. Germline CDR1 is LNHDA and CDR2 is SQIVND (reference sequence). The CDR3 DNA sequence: TGTGCCAGTAGTATTCTCGGAGACGGTCAAACAGATACGCAGTATTTT. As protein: CASSILGDGQTDTQYF. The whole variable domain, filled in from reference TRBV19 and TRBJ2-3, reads DGGITQSPKYLFRKEGQNVTLSCEQNLNHDAMYWYRQDPGQGLRLIYYSQIVNDFQKGDIAEGYSVSREKKESFPLTVTSAQKNPTAFYLCASSILGDGQTDTQYFGPGTRLTVL.

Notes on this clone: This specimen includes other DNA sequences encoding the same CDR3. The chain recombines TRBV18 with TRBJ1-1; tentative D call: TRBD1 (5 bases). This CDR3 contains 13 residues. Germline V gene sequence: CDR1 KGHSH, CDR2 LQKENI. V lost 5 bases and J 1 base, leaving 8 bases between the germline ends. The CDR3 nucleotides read TGTGCCAGCTCAGCAACAGGGAACACTGAAGCTTTCTTT. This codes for CASSATGNTEAFF.

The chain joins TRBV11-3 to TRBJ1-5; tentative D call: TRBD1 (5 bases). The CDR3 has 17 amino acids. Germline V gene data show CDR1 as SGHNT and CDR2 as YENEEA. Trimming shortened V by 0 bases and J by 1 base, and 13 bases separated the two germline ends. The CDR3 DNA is TGTGCCAGCAGCTTAGATTACGGGGGAAAGAGCAATCAGCCCCAGCATTTT. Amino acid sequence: CASSLDYGGKSNQPQHF.

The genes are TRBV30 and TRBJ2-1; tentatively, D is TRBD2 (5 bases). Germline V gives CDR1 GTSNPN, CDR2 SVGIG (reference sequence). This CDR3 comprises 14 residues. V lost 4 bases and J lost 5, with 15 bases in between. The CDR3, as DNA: TGTGCCTGGAAGGCACTAGTGGTAAACAATGAGCAGTTCTTC. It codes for CAWKALVVNNEQFF.

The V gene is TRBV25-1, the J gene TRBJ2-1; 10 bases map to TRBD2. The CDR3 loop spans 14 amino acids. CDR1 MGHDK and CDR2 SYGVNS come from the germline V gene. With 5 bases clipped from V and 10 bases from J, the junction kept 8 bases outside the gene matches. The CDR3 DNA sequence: TGTGCCAGCAGTATCCTAGCGGGAGTATACGAGCAGTTCTTC. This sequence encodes CASSILAGVYEQFF. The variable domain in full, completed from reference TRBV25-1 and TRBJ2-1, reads EADIYQTPRYLVIGTGKKITLECSQTMGHDKMYWYQQDPGMELHLIHYSYGVNSTEKGDLSSESTVSRIRTEHFPLTLESARPSHTSQYLCASSILAGVYEQFFGPGTRLTVL.

CDR3: CASSLGPASGANVLTF. CDR3 sequence (DNA): TGTGCCAGCAGCTTAGGGCCAGCCTCTGGGGCCAACGTCCTGACTTTC. The chain links TRBV7-3 to TRBJ2-6, with D uncertain. Trimming took off 2 bases at V and 0 bases at J, with 8 bases between the two ends. Germline-derived CDR1 and CDR2 are SGHTA and FQGTGA. CDR3 length: 16 residues.

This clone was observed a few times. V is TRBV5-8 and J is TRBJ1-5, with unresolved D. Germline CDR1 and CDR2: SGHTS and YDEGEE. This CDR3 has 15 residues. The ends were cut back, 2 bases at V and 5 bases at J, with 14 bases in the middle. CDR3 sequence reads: CASSFFARFDQPQHF. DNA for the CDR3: TGTGCCAGCAGCTTTTTTGCCAGATTCGATCAGCCCCAGCATTTT.

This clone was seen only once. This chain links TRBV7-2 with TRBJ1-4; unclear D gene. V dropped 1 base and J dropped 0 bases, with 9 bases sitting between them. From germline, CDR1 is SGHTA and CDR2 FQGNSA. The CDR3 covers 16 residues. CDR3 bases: TGTGCCAGCAGCTTAGACGGGGTCGCAACTAATGAAAAACTGTTTTTT. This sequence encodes CASSLDGVATNEKLFF.

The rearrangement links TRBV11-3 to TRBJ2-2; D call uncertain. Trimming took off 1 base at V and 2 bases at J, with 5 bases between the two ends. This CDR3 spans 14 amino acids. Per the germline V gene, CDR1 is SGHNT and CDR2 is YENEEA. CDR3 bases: TGTGCCAGCAGCTTAGGTCTCAACACCGGGGAGCTGTTTTTT. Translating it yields CASSLGLNTGELFF.

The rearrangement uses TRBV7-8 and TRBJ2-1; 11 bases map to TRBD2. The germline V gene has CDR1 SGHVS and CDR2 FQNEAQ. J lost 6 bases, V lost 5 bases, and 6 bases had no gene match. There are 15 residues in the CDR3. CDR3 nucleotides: TGTGCCAGCAGCACGGGACTAGCGGAGCCCAATGAGCAGTTCTTC. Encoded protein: CASSTGLAEPNEQFF.

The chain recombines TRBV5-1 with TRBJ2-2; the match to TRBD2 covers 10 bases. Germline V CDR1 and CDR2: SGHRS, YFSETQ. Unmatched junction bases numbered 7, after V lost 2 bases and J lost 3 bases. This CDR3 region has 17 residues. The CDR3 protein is CASSFEAGGLDTGELFF. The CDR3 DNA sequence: TGCGCCAGCAGCTTTGAAGCGGGAGGGCTAGACACCGGGGAGCTGTTTTTT.

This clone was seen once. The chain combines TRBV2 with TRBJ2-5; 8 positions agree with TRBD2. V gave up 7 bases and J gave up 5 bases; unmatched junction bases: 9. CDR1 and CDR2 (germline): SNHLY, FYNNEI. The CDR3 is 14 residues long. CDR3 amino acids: CASTLRGGVETQYF. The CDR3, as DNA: TGTGCCAGCACTCTCCGGGGGGGGGTGGAGACCCAGTACTTC.

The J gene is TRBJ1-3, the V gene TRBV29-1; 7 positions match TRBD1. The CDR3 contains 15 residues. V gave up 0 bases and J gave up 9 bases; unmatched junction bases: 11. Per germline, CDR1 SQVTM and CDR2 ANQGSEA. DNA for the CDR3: TGCAGCGTTGAAGATCTGGGCAGGGGGTTGGGCACCATATATTTT. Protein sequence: CSVEDLGRGLGTIYF. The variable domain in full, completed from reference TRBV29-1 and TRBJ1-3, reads SAVISQKPSRDICQRGTSLTIQCQVDSQVTMMFWYRQQPGQSLTLIATANQGSEATYESGFVIDKFPISRPNLTFSTLTVSNMSPEDSSIYLCSVEDLGRGLGTIYFGEGSWLTVV.

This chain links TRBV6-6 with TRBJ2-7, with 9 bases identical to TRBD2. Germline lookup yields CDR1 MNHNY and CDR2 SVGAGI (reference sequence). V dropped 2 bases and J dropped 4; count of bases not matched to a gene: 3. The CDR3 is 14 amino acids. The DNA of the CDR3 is TGTGCCAGCAGTTACGTAGCGGGAGAGTACGAGCAGTACTTC. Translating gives CASSYVAGEYEQYF.

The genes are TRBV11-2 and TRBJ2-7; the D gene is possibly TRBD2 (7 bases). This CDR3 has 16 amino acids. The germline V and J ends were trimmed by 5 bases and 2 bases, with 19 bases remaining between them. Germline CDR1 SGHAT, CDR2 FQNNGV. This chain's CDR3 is CASSLEGGGYPYEQYF. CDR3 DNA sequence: TGTGCCAGCAGCCTCGAGGGGGGAGGGTACCCCTACGAGCAGTACTTC.

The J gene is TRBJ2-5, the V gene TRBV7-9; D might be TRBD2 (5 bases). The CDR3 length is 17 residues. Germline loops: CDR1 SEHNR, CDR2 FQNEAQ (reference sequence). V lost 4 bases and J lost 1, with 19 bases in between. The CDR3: CASSYLGPNLAQETQYF. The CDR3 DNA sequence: TGTGCCAGCAGCTACCTCGGGCCGAACCTAGCCCAAGAGACCCAGTACTTC.

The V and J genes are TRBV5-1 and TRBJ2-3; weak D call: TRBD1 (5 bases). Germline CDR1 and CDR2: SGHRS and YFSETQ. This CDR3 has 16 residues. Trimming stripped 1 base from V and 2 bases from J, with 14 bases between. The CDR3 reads CASSLQGPGSTDTQYF. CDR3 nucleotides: TGCGCCAGCAGCTTGCAAGGTCCAGGGTCCACAGATACGCAGTATTTT. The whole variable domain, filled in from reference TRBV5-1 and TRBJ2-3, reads KAGVTQTPRYLIKTRGQQVTLSCSPISGHRSVSWYQQTPGQGLQFLFEYFSETQRNKGNFPGRFSGRQFSNSRSEMNVSTLELGDSALYLCASSLQGPGSTDTQYFGPGTRLTVL.

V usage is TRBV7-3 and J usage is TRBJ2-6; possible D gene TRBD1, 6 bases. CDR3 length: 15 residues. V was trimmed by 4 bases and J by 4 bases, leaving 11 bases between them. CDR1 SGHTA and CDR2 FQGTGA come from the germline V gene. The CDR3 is CASSSAGAGANVLTF. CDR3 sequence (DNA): TGTGCCAGCAGCTCCGCAGGGGCCGGGGCCAACGTCCTGACTTTC.

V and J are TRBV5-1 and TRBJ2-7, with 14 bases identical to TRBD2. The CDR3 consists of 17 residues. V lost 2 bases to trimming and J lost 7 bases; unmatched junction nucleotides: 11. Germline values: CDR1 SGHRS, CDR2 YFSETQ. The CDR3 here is CASSFPRGLAGVGEQYF. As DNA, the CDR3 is TGCGCCAGCAGCTTCCCCCGGGGACTAGCGGGAGTGGGAGAGCAGTACTTC.

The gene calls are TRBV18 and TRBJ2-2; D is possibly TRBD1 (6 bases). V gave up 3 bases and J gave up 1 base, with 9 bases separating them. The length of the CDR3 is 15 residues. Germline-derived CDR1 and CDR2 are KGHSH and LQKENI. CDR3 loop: CASSPPTGNTGELFF. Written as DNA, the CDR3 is TGTGCCAGCTCACCTCCGACAGGGAACACCGGGGAGCTGTTTTTT.